This T cell receptor (beta chain) appears in the sequencing data of a study of spatial heterogeneity in lung cancer. This clonotype occurred many times. The time point is: sample taken at primary tumor resection. Samples came from 70 to 80 TRACERx patients with untreated early-stage lung cancer. Sequencing covered unsorted whole RNA taken from tumor, nontumor lung or frozen PBMC. The study tagged each TCR cDNA molecule with a unique molecular identifier. TCRdb called the 5' RACE reads again in MiXCR, with one record for every CDR3 protein. The sample lists some 44,000 distinct CDR3 sequences; about 13% were seen once. Germline CDR1 SEHNR, CDR2 FQNEAQ (reference sequence). The CDR3 is made up of 12 amino acids. Trimming took 4 bases from V and 7 from J, leaving 7 bases between them.

This sequence joins TRBV7-9 and TRBJ2-2; D is ambiguous. The source of this sequence is a male donor with early-stage non-small cell lung cancer. The input for sequencing was PBMCs, taken at surgery. CDR3 amino acids: CASSSSRGELFF. In DNA, the CDR3 is TGTGCCAGCAGCTCTTCCCGCGGGGAGCTGTTTTTT. Using reference TRBV7-9 and TRBJ2-2 for the parts outside the CDR3, the full variable domain is DTGVSQNPRHKITKRGQNVTFRCDPISEHNRLYWYRQTLGQGPEFLTYFQNEAQLEKSRLLSDRFSAERPKGSFSTLEIQRTEQGDSAMYLCASSSSRGELFFGEGSRLTVL.